This T cell receptor (beta chain) was obtained from a study of OX40 agonist ivuxolimab in advanced cancers. Study information: As their treatment, patients were administered ivuxolimab, an agonistic anti-OX40 (CD134) antibody. At 82.7% male, the cohort had a mean age of 60 years, ranging from 23 to 79.

The repertoire was sequenced with immunoSEQ multiplex PCR; TCRdb's copy has only in-frame clones and lacks some. The table records 100,000 or so clones, about 92% of them present only once. Whole-study results and caveats: CD8+ T cells (on average) carried more expanded clones than CD4+ T cells.

As for this clone: The antigen remains unidentified.

V was shortened by 3 bases and J by 3 bases, with 8 bases between the two germline ends. From germline, CDR1 is SGHNT and CDR2 YENEEA. This CDR3 is built from 13 residues. This TCR was sampled from an adult with an advanced solid tumor such as melanoma, head and neck, liver or kidney cancer. V and J are TRBV11-3 and TRBJ2-5, with D uncertain. The sequencing used CD4+ or CD8+ T cells sorted from blood, collected in a trial of the OX40 agonist ivuxolimab. The CDR3 reads CASSLGLKETQYF. Written as DNA, the CDR3 is TGTGCCAGCAGCTTGGGCCTGAAAGAGACCCAGTACTTC.